The 2 T cell receptor beta chains below all came from one sample that was sequenced in a study of shared clonotypes between healthy human individuals (TCRdb year 2020). Libraries were constructed by the immunoSEQ multiplex PCR assay. TCRdb mirrors the immuneACCESS table, restricted to in-frame sequences. Some clones are absent from its copies; in checked studies, under half trace to an unresolved V gene, and the reason for the others is unknown. The sample records approximately 2.1 million clones, 90% to 95% of which are singletons. The top ten clonotypes cover roughly 0.36% of the sample. The sequenced sample was naive CD4+ T cells from PBMCs. Sample cell subset or site, as interpreted from the label and publication: CD45RA+ positively selected. Receptors originate from a man younger than 35 in good health. Some clones in this sample may be carry-over from other donors' samples.

The V call is TRBV6-5, the J call TRBJ1-2; D is uncertain. Per germline, CDR1 MNHEY and CDR2 SVGAGI. The CDR3 loop spans 13 amino acids. With 11 bases removed from V and 4 bases from J, the gap between germline ends came to 17 bases. The CDR3 spells CASHNGGSYGYTF. CDR3 bases: TGTGCCTCTCACAATGGCGGATCCTATGGCTACACCTTC.

The chain combines TRBV30 with TRBJ1-2, with TRBD1 matching 8 bases. Germline V gene data show CDR1 as GTSNPN and CDR2 as SVGIG (reference sequence). V was pared by 3 bases and J by 2 bases, with 11 bases of the junction left unmatched. CDR3 size: 16 residues. CDR3 coding DNA: TGTGCCTGGAGCCCTCCCTACAGGGGGACAAACTATGGCTACACCTTC. Its translation: CAWSPPYRGTNYGYTF.